The 20 T cell receptor beta chains in this list originate from one sample, sequenced in a study of shared clonotypes between healthy human individuals. Data came from immunoSEQ multiplex PCR; TCRdb stores just in-frame clones and leaves some out. The sample contains some 470,000 clones, less than 80% of which appear only once. The specimen sequenced was PBMCs. Receptors originate from a woman aged 40 to 50 in good health. Some clones in this sample may be carry-over from other donors' samples.

The sample holds one count of this clone. This rearrangement joins TRBV6-1 to TRBJ2-7, with a tentative D call TRBD2 (5 bases). With 3 bases removed from V and 1 base from J, the gap between germline ends came to 16 bases. This CDR3 comprises 16 residues. The germline V gene has CDR1 MNHNS and CDR2 SASEGT. The CDR3 region is CASSDGLRSGSYEQYF. Written as DNA, the CDR3 is TGTGCCAGCAGTGACGGACTCCGTAGTGGATCCTACGAGCAGTACTTC.

CDR3 DNA: TGTGCCAGCAGCCCGAGACGGGATATCTACGAGCAGTACTTC. Amino acid sequence: CASSPRRDIYEQYF. The rearrangement joins TRBV7-9 to TRBJ2-7; the D gene is possibly TRBD2 (5 bases). V lost 5 bases to trimming and J lost 3 bases, with 14 bases between them. Germline assignment: CDR1 SEHNR and CDR2 FQNEAQ (reference sequence). The CDR3 sequence is 14 residues long.

This clone was counted between two and nine times. The chain links TRBV19 to TRBJ1-5, with 7 bases that match TRBD1. The CDR3 covers 15 residues. The junction had 11 bases not matched to a gene; V was cut back by 7 bases and J by 5 bases. Germline lookup yields CDR1 LNHDA and CDR2 SQIVND (reference sequence). In DNA, the CDR3 is TGTGCCAGTAACATCAACAGGGGAGGGGATCAGCCCCAGCATTTT. Translated, it gives CASNINRGGDQPQHF.

The rearrangement joins TRBV5-5 to TRBJ1-1; D is ambiguous. Trimming cost V 0 bases and J 0 bases, with 9 bases left between them. This CDR3 is 15 amino acids long. Germline V gene sequence: CDR1 SGHKS, CDR2 YYEKEE (reference sequence). Here the CDR3 DNA reads TGTGCCAGCAGCTTGGGTTCCAGTATGAACACTGAAGCTTTCTTT. Translating gives CASSLGSSMNTEAFF.

The chain combines TRBV18 with TRBJ1-3, with no clear D. V lost 4 bases and J lost 0, with 13 bases in between. The CDR3 is 16 amino acids. Per the germline V gene, CDR1 is KGHSH and CDR2 is LQKENI. CDR3 sequence reads: CASSLLGMNSGNTIYF. CDR3 DNA: TGTGCCAGCTCACTACTGGGGATGAACTCTGGAAACACCATATATTTT.

The chain carries TRBV6-5 and TRBJ2-5; 7 nucleotides match TRBD2. This CDR3 has 13 amino acids. CDR1 is MNHEY and CDR2 is SVGAGI in the germline V gene. Trimming at V came to 6 bases and at J to 6 bases, leaving 7 bases not matched to a gene. The CDR3 loop reads CASRGGPLKTQYF. The CDR3 nucleotides read TGTGCCAGCAGGGGAGGGCCGTTGAAGACCCAGTACTTC.

Written as DNA, the CDR3 is TGTGCCAGCAGTTCCCCGAGGGGCTTTTCCTACGAGCAGTACTTC. It specifies CASSSPRGFSYEQYF. The chain carries TRBV28 and TRBJ2-7; the D gene could be TRBD1 or TRBD2 (5 bases each). The CDR3 has 15 amino acids. V dropped 4 bases and J dropped 1 base, with 14 bases sitting between them. In germline, CDR1 is MDHEN, CDR2 SYDVKM. Complete variable domain (other parts from reference TRBV28 and TRBJ2-7): DVKVTQSSRYLVKRTGEKVFLECVQDMDHENMFWYRQDPGLGLRLIYFSYDVKMKEKGDIPEGYSVSREKKERFSLILESASTNQTSMYLCASSSPRGFSYEQYFGPGTRLTVT.

This clone was detected only once. The sample holds other DNA sequences that translate to the same CDR3. The chain employs TRBV5-1 and TRBJ2-3; 7 nucleotides line up with TRBD2. CDR3 size: 14 residues. CDR1 SGHRS and CDR2 YFSETQ come from the germline V gene. Trimming removed 0 bases from V and 6 bases from J; junction bases left unmatched: 4. CDR3 residues: CASSLGLAADTQYF. DNA of the CDR3: TGCGCCAGCAGCTTGGGACTAGCAGCTGATACGCAGTATTTT.

This clone was seen repeatedly, ten times or more. The chain carries TRBV12-5 and TRBJ2-1; 11 bases match TRBD2. The ends lost 7 bases at V and 6 bases at J; junction bases unmatched: 2. This CDR3 is 13 amino acids long. From germline, CDR1 is LGHNT and CDR2 FRNRAP. CDR3 sequence: CASAGLAGNEQFF. CDR3 nucleotides: TGTGCTAGTGCCGGACTAGCGGGCAATGAGCAGTTCTTC.

This chain connects TRBV6-6 to TRBJ2-4; 10 positions match TRBD1. CDR3 size: 14 residues. Looked up from germline, CDR1 is MNHNY and CDR2 is SVGAGI (reference sequence). J gave up 4 bases and V 4 bases, and 1 base lay outside the gene matches. The CDR3 DNA reads as TGTGCCAGCAGTTCGGACAGGGGGAAAAACATTCAGTACTTC. Its translation is CASSSDRGKNIQYF.

The V and J genes are TRBV28 and TRBJ2-2, with 8 bases identical to TRBD2. From germline, CDR1 is MDHEN and CDR2 SYDVKM. The V segment lost 2 bases and the J segment 7 bases; nucleotides outside the gene matches: 9. The CDR3 is 16 residues long. CDR3 nucleotides: TGTGCCAGCAGTTTAGGGGTGCGGGAGGTCATCGGGGAGCTGTTTTTT. Protein sequence: CASSLGVREVIGELFF.

The rearrangement uses TRBV6-1 and TRBJ1-5, with a tentative D call TRBD1 (5 bases). Per the germline V gene, CDR1 is MNHNS and CDR2 is SASEGT. Trimming left V 4 bases short and J 4 bases short, with 11 bases between. The CDR3 consists of 14 residues. The CDR3 is CASSGAGFNQPQHF. CDR3 nucleotides: TGTGCCAGCAGTGGGGCAGGGTTTAATCAGCCCCAGCATTTT.

The CDR3 sequence: CASSLGRAAGSYNEQFF. CDR3 in DNA: TGCGCCAGCAGCTTGGGTCGCGCGGCCGGTTCCTACAATGAGCAGTTCTTC. The V and J genes are TRBV5-1 and TRBJ2-1; D gene uncertain. CDR1 is SGHRS, CDR2 YFSETQ, per germline. The CDR3 is 17 residues long. V lost 0 bases and J 1 base, leaving 14 bases between the germline ends.

Only a few counts were recorded for this clone. J is TRBJ2-5 and V is TRBV30, with D perhaps given as TRBD1 or TRBD2 (5 bases each). Trimming removed 0 bases from V and 5 bases from J, with 10 bases in between. The CDR3 runs to 13 residues. Germline V gene sequence: CDR1 GTSNPN, CDR2 SVGIG (reference sequence). CDR3 loop: CAWSVKGTETQYF. The CDR3 DNA is TGTGCCTGGAGTGTAAAGGGGACGGAGACCCAGTACTTC.

This clone was seen just once. The rearrangement links TRBV15 to TRBJ1-2; 8 nucleotides match TRBD1. CDR1 is LNHNV, CDR2 YYDKDF, per germline (reference sequence). V gave up 6 bases and J gave up 5 bases; unmatched junction bases: 5. There are 13 residues in the CDR3. Here the CDR3 reads CATSPDRGYGYTF. The CDR3 DNA sequence: TGTGCCACCAGTCCAGACAGGGGTTATGGCTACACCTTC. The full variable domain, in which reference TRBV15 and TRBJ1-2 provide the parts outside the CDR3, is DAMVIQNPRYQVTQFGKPVTLSCSQTLNHNVMYWYQQKSSQAPKLLFHYYDKDFNNEADTPDNFQSRRPNTSFCFLDIRSPGLGDTAMYLCATSPDRGYGYTFGSGTRLTVV.

The chain carries TRBV12-5 and TRBJ2-2, with D unclear. Germline CDR1 and CDR2: LGHNT and FRNRAP. The length of the CDR3 is 13 residues. V was cut by 0 bases and J by 8 bases, with 7 bases left in between. The CDR3 bases are TGTGCTAGTGGTTTGGTACCGTGGGGGGAGCTGTTTTTT. The encoded protein is CASGLVPWGELFF.

V is TRBV6-6 and J is TRBJ2-3; D is ambiguous. CDR3 length: 12 amino acids. Per germline, CDR1 MNHNY and CDR2 SVGAGI (reference sequence). Trimming removed 8 bases at V and 0 bases at J, with 6 bases between. The CDR3 nucleotides are TGTGCCAGCGGTACTAGCACAGATACGCAGTATTTT. Residues: CASGTSTDTQYF.

V and J are TRBV7-2 and TRBJ2-7, with 11 bases lining up with TRBD2. Germline CDR1 and CDR2: SGHTA and FQGNSA. The length of the CDR3 is 15 residues. The J segment lost 3 bases and the V segment lost 4 bases, leaving 5 bases of the junction unmatched. CDR3 protein: CASSSRLAGNYEQYF. The DNA for the CDR3 is TGTGCCAGCAGCTCCAGACTAGCGGGGAACTACGAGCAGTACTTC. The whole variable domain, remainder taken from reference TRBV7-2 and TRBJ2-7, is GAGVSQSPSNKVTEKGKDVELRCDPISGHTALYWYRQSLGQGLEFLIYFQGNSAPDKSGLPSDRFSAERTGGSVSTLTIQRTQQEDSAVYLCASSSRLAGNYEQYFGPGTRLTVT.

The chain couples TRBV11-2 to TRBJ2-7; D call uncertain. CDR1 and CDR2 from the germline V gene are SGHAT and FQNNGV. The CDR3 sequence is 14 residues long. Trimming pared 2 bases from V and 0 bases from J, leaving 8 bases between. This chain's CDR3 is CASSLYPDSYEQYF. The CDR3 region has the DNA TGTGCCAGCAGCTTATATCCAGACTCCTACGAGCAGTACTTC.

V and J are TRBV4-1 and TRBJ1-5; 7 positions match TRBD1. Germline V gene sequence: CDR1 MGHRA, CDR2 YSYEKL. The CDR3 is 14 amino acids. With 5 bases clipped from V and 4 bases from J, the junction kept 5 bases outside the gene matches. DNA of the CDR3: TGCGCCAGCAGCAGACAGGGTGGAAATCAGCCCCAGCATTTT. The encoded protein is CASSRQGGNQPQHF.